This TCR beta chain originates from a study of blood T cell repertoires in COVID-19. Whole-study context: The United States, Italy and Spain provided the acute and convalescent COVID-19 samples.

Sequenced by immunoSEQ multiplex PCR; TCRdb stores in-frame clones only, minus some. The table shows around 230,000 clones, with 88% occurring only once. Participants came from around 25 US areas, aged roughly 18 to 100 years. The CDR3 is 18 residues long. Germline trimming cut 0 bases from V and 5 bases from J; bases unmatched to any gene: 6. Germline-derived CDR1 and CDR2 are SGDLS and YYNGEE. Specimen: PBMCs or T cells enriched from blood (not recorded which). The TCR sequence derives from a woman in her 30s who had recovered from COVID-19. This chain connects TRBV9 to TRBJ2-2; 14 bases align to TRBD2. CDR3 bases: TGTGCCAGCAGCGTAGTGGGGACTAGCGGGGGCCAAACCGGGGAGCTGTTTTTT. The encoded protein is CASSVVGTSGGQTGELFF.